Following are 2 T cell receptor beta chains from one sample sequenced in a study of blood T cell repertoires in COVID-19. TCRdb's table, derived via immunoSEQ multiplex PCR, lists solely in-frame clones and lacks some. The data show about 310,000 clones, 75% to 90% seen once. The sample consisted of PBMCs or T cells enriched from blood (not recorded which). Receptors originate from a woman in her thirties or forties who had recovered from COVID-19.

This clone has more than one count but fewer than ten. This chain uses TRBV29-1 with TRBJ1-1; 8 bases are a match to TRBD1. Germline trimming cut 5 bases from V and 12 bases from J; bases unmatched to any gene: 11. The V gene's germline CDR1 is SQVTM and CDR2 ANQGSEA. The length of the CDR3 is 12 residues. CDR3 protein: CSVPWAGGGSFF. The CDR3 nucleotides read TGCAGCGTTCCCTGGGCAGGGGGCGGGTCTTTCTTT.

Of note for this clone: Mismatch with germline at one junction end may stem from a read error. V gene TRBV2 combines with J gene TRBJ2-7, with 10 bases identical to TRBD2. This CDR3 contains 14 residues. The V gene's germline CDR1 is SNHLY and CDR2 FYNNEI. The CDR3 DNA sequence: TGTGCCAGCAGTTCGGGTCTAGCGGGGGACCTCTCTGACTTC. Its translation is CASSSGLAGDLSDF.